This T cell receptor beta chain was profiled in a study of siplizumab effects on memory and regulatory T cells. Repertoires were generated with immunoSEQ multiplex PCR, while TCRdb's copy carries only in-frame clones and drops some. The sample has roughly 110,000 clones; about 93% are singletons. This CDR3 is built from 15 residues. Looked up from germline, CDR1 is SGHTA and CDR2 is FQGTGA. V gave up 2 bases and J gave up 6 bases; unmatched junction bases: 7. The sample consisted of non-Treg CD4+ T cells sorted from blood. This chain joins TRBV7-3 and TRBJ2-1, with 7 bases matching TRBD2. The sequence was collected from a human donor in good health. CDR3: CASSLGGGALNEQFF. The CDR3 nucleotides are TGTGCCAGCAGCTTAGGCGGGGGAGCCCTCAATGAGCAGTTCTTC.